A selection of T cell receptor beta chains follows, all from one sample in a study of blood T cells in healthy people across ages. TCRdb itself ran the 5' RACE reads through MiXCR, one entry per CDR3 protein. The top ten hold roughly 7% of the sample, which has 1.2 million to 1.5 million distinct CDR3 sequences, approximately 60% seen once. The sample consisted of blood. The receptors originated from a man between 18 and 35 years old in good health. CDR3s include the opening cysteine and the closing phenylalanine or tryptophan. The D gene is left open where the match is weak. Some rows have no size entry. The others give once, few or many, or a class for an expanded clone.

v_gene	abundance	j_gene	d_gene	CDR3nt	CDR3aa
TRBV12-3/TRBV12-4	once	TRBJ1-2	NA	TGTGCCAGCACCCTTGGGGGGGGCCTTAGTAACTATGGCTACACCTTC	CASTLGGGLSNYGYTF
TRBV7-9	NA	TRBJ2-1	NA	TGTGCCAGCAGCTTAGGAGCAAACGGATACAATGAGCAGTTCTTC	CASSLGANGYNEQFF
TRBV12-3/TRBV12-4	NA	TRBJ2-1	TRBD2	TGTGCCAGCAGGTCGGGGGGGCGTGAGCAGTTCTTC	CASRSGGREQFF
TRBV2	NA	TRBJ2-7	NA	TGTGCCAGCAGTGAAGTCGGGGCAAGGGGCTACGAGCAGTACTTC	CASSEVGARGYEQYF
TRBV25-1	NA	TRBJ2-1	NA	TGTGCCAGCAGTGAGGTCCATGAGCAGTTCTTC	CASSEVHEQFF
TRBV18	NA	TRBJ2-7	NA	TGTGCCAGCTCACCAACGACGGAATCCTACGAGCAGTACTTC	CASSPTTESYEQYF
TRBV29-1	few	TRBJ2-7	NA	TGCAGCGTTGTTCCACTAAGCTCCTACGAGCAGTACTTC	CSVVPLSSYEQYF
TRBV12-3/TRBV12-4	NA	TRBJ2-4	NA	TGTGCCAGCAGCGCCCGGCGGCGGGGGCCGGCCAAAAACATTCAGTACTTC	CASSARRRGPAKNIQYF
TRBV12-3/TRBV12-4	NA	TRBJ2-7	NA	TGTGCCAGCAGTTCCGGAATAACCGAGTGGCAGCTCTCCTACGAGCAGTACTTC	CASSSGITEWQLSYEQYF
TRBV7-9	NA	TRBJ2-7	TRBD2	TGTGCCAGCAGCTTCATCGACACAGGCCGTTTGGCGGGAGGATACGAGCAGTACTTC	CASSFIDTGRLAGGYEQYF
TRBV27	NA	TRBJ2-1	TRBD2	TGTGCCAGCAGCCCGGCCTTTAGTCTAGCGGAGCTTTACAATGAGCAGTTCTTC	CASSPAFSLAELYNEQFF
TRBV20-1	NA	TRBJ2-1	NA	TGCAGTGCTAGGGGGGGAGGTGAGTCAAATGAGCAGTTCTTC	CSARGGGESNEQFF
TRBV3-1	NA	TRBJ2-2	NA	TGTGCCAGCAGCCACGGGGGATCGGCCGGGGAGCTGTTTTTT	CASSHGGSAGELFF
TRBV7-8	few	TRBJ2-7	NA	TGTGCCAGCAGCCCTTTGGGGGACGAGCAGTACTTC	CASSPLGDEQYF
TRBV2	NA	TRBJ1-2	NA	TGTGCCAGCAGTGAGAGAGGCGCGTGGGGACCTGGCTACACCTTC	CASSERGAWGPGYTF
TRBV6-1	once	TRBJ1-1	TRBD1	TGTGCCAGCAGGCCGTGGGACAGGGTCGCTGAAGCTTTCTTT	CASRPWDRVAEAFF
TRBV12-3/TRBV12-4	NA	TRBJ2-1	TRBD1	TGTGCCAGCCGCCCCATATCAGGACAGGGAGACAATGAGCAGTTCTTC	CASRPISGQGDNEQFF